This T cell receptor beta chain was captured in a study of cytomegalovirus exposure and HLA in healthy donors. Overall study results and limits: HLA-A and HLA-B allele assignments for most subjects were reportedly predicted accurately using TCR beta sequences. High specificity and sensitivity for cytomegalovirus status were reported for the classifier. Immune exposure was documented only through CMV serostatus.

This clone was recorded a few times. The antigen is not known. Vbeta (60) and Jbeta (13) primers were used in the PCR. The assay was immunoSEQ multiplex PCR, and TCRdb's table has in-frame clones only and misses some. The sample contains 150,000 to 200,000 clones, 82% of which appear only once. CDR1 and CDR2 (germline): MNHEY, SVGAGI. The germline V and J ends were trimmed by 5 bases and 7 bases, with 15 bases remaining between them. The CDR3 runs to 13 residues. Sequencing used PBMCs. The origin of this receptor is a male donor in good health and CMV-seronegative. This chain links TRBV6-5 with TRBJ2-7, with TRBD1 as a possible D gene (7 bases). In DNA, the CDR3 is TGTGCCAGCAGTGGGGCAGGGGGGACGGAGCAGTACTTC. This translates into CASSGAGGTEQYF.